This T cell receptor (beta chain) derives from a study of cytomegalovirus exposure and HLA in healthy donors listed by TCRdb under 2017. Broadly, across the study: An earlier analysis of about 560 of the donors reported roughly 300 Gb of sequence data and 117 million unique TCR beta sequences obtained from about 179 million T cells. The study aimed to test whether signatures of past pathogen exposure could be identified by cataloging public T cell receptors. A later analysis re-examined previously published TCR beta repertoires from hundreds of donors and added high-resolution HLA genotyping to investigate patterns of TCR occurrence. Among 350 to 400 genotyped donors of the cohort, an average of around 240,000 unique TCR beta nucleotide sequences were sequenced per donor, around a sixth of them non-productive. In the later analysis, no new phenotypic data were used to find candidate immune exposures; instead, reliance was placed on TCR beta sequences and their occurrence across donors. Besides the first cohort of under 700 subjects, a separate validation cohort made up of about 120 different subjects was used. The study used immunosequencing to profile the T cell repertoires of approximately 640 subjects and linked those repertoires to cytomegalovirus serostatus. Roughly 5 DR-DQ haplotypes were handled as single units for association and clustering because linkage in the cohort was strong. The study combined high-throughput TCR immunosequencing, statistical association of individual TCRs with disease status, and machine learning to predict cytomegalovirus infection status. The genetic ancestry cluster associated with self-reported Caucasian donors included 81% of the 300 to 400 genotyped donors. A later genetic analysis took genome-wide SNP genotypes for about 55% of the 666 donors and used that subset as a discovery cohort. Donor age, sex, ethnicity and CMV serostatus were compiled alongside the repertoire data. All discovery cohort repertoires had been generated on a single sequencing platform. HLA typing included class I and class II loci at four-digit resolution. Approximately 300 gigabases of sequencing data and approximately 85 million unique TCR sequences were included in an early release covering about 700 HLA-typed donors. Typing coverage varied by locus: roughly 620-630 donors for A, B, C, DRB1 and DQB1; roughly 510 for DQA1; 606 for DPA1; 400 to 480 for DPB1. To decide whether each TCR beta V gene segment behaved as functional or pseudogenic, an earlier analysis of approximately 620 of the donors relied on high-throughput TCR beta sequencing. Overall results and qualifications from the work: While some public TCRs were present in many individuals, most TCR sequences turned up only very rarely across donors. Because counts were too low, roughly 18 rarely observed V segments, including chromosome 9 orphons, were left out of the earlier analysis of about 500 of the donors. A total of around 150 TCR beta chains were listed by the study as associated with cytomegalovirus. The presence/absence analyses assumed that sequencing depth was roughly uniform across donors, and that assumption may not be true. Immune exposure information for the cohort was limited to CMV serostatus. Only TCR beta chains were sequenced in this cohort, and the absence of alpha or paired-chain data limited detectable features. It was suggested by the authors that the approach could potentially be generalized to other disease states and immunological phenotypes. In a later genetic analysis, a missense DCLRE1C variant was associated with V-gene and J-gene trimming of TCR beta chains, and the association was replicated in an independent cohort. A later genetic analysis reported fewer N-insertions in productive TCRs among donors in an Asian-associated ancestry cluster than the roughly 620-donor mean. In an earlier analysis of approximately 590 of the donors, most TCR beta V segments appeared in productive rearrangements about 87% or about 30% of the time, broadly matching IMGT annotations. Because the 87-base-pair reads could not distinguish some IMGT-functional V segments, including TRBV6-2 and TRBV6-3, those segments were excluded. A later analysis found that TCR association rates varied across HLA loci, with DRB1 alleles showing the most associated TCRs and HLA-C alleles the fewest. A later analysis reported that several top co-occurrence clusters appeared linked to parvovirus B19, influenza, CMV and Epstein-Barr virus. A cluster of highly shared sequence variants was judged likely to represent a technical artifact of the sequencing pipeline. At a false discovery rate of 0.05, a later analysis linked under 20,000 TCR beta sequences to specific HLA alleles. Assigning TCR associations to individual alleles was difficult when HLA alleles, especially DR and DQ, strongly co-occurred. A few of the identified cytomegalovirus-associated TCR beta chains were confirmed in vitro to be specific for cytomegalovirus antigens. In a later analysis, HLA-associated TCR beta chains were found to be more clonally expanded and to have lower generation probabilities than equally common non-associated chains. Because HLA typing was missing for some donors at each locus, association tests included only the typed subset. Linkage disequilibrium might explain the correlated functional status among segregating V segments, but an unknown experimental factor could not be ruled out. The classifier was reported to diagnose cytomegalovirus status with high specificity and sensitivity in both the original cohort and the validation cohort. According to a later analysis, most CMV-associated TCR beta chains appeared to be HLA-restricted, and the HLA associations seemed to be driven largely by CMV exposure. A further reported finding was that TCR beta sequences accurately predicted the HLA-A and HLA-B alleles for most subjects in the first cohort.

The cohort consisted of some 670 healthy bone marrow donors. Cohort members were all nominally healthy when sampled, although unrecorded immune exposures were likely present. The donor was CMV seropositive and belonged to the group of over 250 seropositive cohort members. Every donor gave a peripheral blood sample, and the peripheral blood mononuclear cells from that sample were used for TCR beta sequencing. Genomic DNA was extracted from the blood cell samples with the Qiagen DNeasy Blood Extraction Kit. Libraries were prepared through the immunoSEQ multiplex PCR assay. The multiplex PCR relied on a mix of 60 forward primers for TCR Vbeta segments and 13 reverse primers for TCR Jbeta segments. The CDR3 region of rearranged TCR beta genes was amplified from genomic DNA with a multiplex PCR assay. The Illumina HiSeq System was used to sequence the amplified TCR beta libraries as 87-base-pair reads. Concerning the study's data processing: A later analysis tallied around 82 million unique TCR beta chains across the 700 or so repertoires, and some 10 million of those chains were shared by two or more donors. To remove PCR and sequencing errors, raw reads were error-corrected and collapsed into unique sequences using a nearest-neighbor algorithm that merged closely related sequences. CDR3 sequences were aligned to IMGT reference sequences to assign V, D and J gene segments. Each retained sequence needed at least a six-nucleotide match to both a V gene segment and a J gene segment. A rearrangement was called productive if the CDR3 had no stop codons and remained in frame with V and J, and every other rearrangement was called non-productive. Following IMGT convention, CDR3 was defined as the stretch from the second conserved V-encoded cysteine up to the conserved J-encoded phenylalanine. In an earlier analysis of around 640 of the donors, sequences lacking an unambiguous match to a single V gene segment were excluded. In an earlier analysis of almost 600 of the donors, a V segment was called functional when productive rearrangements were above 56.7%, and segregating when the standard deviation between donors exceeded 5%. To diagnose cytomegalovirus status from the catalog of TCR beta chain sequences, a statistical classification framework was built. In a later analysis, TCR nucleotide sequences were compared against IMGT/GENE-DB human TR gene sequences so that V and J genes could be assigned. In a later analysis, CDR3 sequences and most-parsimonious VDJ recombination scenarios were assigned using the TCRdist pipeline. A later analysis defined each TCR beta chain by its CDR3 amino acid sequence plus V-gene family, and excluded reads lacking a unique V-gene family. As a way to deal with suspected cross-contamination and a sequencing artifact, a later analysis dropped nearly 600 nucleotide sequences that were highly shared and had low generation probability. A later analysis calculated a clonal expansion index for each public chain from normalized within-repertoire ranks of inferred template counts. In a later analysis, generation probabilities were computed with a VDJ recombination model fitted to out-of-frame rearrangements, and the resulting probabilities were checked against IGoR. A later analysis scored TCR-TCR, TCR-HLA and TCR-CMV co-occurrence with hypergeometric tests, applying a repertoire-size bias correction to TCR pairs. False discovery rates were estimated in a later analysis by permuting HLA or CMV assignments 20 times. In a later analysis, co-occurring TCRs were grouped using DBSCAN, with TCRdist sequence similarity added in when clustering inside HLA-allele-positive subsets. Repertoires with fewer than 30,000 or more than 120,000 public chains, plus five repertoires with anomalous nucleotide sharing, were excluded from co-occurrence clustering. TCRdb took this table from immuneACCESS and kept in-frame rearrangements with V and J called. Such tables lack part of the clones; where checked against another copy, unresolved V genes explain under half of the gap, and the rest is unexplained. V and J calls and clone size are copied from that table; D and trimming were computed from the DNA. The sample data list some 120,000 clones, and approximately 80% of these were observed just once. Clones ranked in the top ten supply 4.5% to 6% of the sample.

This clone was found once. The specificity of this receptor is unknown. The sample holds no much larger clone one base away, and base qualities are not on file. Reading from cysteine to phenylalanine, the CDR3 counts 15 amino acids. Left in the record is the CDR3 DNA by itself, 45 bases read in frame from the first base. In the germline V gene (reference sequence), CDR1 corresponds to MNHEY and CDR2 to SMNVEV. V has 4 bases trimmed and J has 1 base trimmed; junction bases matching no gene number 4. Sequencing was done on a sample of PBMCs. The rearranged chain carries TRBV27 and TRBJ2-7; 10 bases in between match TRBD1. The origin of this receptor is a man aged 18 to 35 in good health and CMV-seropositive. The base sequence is TGTGCCAGCAGTTATGGGACAGGGGAATCCTACGAGCAGTACTTC. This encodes CASSYGTGESYEQYF.